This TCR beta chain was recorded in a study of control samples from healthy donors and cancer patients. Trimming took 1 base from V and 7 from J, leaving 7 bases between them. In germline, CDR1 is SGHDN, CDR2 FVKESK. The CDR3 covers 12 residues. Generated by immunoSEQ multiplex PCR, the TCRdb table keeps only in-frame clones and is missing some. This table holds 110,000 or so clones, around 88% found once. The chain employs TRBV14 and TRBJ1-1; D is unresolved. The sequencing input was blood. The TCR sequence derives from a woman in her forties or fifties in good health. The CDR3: CASSQGPVEAFF. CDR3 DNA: TGTGCCAGCAGCCAAGGGCCGGTTGAAGCTTTCTTT.